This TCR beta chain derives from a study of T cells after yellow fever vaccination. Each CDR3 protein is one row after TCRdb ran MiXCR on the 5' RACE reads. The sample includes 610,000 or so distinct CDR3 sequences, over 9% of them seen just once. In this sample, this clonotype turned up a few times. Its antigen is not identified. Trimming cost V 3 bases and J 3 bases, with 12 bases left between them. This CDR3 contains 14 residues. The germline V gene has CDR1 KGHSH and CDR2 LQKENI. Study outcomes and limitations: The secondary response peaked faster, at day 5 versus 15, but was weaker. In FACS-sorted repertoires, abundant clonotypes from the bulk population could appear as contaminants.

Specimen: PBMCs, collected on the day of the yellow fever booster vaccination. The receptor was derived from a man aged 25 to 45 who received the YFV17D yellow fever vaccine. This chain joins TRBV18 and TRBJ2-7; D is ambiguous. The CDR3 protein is CASSPVSSYYEQYF. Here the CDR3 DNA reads TGTGCCAGCTCACCTGTCAGTAGCTACTACGAGCAGTACTTC.